These T cell receptor beta chains were read from a single sample in a study of Ad26.COV2.S vaccination and SARS-CoV-2 variants. Profiled with immunoSEQ multiplex PCR; TCRdb holds only in-frame clones, not every one. The sample comprises almost 400,000 clones, about nine tenths of which are singletons, and about 2% rests with the top ten. This material consisted of peripheral blood, taken in a trial of Ad26.COV2.S vaccine versus placebo. The receptors were sampled from a person aged 18-65 years who received the Ad26.COV2.S COVID-19 vaccine or a placebo. The CDR3 runs from the conserved cysteine through the conserved F or W. Each record gives: D gene, V gene, J gene, clone size, CDR3 protein, CDR3 DNA. A D gene is named only where the DNA matches it firmly. The size entry is marked missing in some rows and otherwise reads once, few, many or a size class.

>TRBD2|TRBV7-9|TRBJ2-7|NA
CASSLATGTSGYEQYF
TGTGCCAGCAGCTTAGCGACCGGGACTAGCGGCTACGAGCAGTACTTC
>NA|TRBV3-1/TRBV3-2|TRBJ1-3|few
CASSYGPSSSGNTIYF
TGTGCCAGCAGTTACGGACCATCGTCCTCTGGAAACACCATATATTTT
>TRBD2|TRBV2|TRBJ2-7|NA
CASIPKGTSGTYEQYF
TGTGCCAGCATACCAAAAGGGACTAGCGGGACATACGAGCAGTACTTC
>NA|TRBV30|TRBJ2-5|NA
CAWSEGHQETQYF
TGTGCCTGGAGCGAGGGACACCAAGAGACCCAGTACTTC
>NA|TRBV29-1|TRBJ2-7|NA
CSVEGVGAYEQYF
TGCAGCGTTGAAGGGGTCGGGGCCTACGAGCAGTACTTC
>NA|TRBV7-2|TRBJ1-5|NA
CASSLVTGTSNQPQHF
TGTGCCAGCAGCTTAGTCACGGGGACCAGCAATCAGCCCCAGCATTTT
>TRBD1|TRBV4-2|TRBJ1-6|once
CASRQQGTSYNSPLHF
TGTGCCAGCAGACAACAGGGGACGTCCTATAATTCACCCCTCCACTTT
>TRBD1|TRBV28|TRBJ1-6|NA
CASSLRQGVGSSPLHF
TGTGCCAGCAGTTTACGGCAGGGGGTAGGGAGTTCACCCCTCCACTTT
>NA|TRBV6-5|TRBJ2-6|NA
CATSGDLGANVLTF
TGTGCCACCTCAGGCGACCTCGGGGCCAACGTCCTGACTTTC
>NA|TRBV19|TRBJ2-1|NA
CASSIPGNNEQFF
TGTGCCAGTAGTATCCCAGGGAACAATGAGCAGTTCTTC
>NA|TRBV30|TRBJ1-1|NA
CAWSATGFGEAFF
TGTGCCTGGAGTGCGACAGGATTTGGTGAAGCTTTCTTT
>NA|TRBV7-3|TRBJ2-1|NA
CASSRTDYNEQFF
TGTGCCAGCAGCCGGACAGATTACAATGAGCAGTTCTTC
>NA|TRBV28|TRBJ2-2|NA
CASSDLAGELFF
TGTGCCAGCAGCGACCTCGCCGGGGAGCTGTTTTTT
>NA|TRBV2|TRBJ2-7|NA
CATRGRVLVYEQYF
TGTGCCACCCGGGGGCGTGTCCTTGTCTACGAGCAGTACTTC
>NA|TRBV28|TRBJ1-5|NA
CASSFRGRDQPQHF
TGTGCCAGCAGTTTCAGGGGAAGGGATCAGCCCCAGCATTTT
>TRBD2|TRBV5-4|TRBJ2-1|NA
CASSFRGLAGRGIYGEQFF
TGTGCCAGCAGCTTTAGGGGACTAGCGGGTAGGGGAATATATGGTGAGCAGTTCTTC
>TRBD1|TRBV28|TRBJ2-7|NA
CASSRGTGKVNEQYF
TGTGCCAGCAGTCGCGGGACAGGGAAGGTAAACGAGCAGTACTTC
>NA|TRBV30|TRBJ1-3|NA
CAWNLGGNTIYF
TGTGCCTGGAATTTAGGGGGAAACACCATATATTTT
>NA|TRBV6-5|TRBJ2-1|NA
CASSHEDSSREPFF
TGTGCCAGCAGTCATGAGGACAGCTCCCGGGAACCGTTCTTC
>TRBD2|TRBV4-2|TRBJ2-3|NA
CASSQDPRLASTDTQYF
TGTGCCAGCAGCCAAGATCCAAGACTAGCATCGACAGATACGCAGTATTTT
>TRBD2|TRBV10-2|TRBJ2-1|NA
CASSLLAGGWNEQFF
TGCGCCAGCAGTTTACTAGCGGGAGGATGGAATGAGCAGTTCTTC
>TRBD2|TRBV9|TRBJ2-1|NA
CASSTLTSGSYNEQFF
TGTGCCAGCAGCACCCTAACTAGCGGGAGCTACAATGAGCAGTTCTTC
>NA|TRBV7-2|TRBJ2-3|NA
CASKSLDTQYF
TGTGCCAGTAAAAGTTTGGATACGCAGTATTTT
>NA|TRBV24-1|TRBJ2-1|once
CATSRGVDEQFF
TGTGCCACCAGTCGTGGGGTCGATGAGCAGTTCTTC
>NA|TRBV7-2|TRBJ2-3|NA
CASSSLRADTQYF
TGTGCCAGCAGCTCACTGCGGGCAGATACGCAGTATTTT
>TRBD1|TRBV9|TRBJ2-2|once
CASSRTGSTGELFF
TGTGCCAGCAGCAGGACAGGGTCCACCGGGGAGCTGTTTTTT
>TRBD1|TRBV20-1|TRBJ1-2|NA
CSASRGQEGYTF
TGCAGTGCTAGTAGGGGGCAGGAAGGCTACACCTTC
>NA|TRBV30|TRBJ2-2|once
CAWSVASTGELFF
TGTGCCTGGAGTGTAGCGTCAACCGGGGAGCTGTTTTTT
>NA|TRBV6-5|TRBJ2-1|NA
CATFTASSYNEQFF
TGTGCCACCTTTACGGCCAGCTCCTACAATGAGCAGTTCTTC
>TRBD2|TRBV6-1|TRBJ2-5|few
CASSELAGSQETQYF
TGTGCCAGCAGTGAGCTAGCGGGAAGCCAAGAGACCCAGTACTTC
>NA|TRBV5-1|TRBJ2-7|NA
CASSLGFGSSSYEQYF
TGCGCCAGCAGCTTGGGGTTCGGAAGCAGCTCCTACGAGCAGTACTTC